This T cell receptor beta chain came from a study of blood T cells in healthy people across ages. V lost 0 bases and J lost 1, with 12 bases in between. From germline, CDR1 is SGHRS and CDR2 YFSETQ. The CDR3 has 16 residues. A J-beta primer mix and a sample-barcoded 5' primer were used in a second PCR of about 6 to 12 cycles. Every sample returned 3 million or more CDR3-containing paired-end reads. TCRdb redid the calling of the 5' RACE reads with MiXCR, one entry per CDR3 protein. The sample consists of some 1.4 million distinct CDR3 sequences, around 42% of them appearing once. Whole-study results and caveats: Leaving the PBMCs unsorted stopped any conclusive comparison of naive versus antigen-experienced cells.

Note on this clonotype: The antigen remains undetermined.

The TCR was taken from a woman in her late teens or twenties in good health. V usage is TRBV5-1 and J usage is TRBJ2-3, with D unclear. Sequencing used blood. CDR3 coding DNA: TGCGCCAGCAGCTTGGATGCCCGAGTGGGCACAGATACGCAGTATTTT. This encodes CASSLDARVGTDTQYF.